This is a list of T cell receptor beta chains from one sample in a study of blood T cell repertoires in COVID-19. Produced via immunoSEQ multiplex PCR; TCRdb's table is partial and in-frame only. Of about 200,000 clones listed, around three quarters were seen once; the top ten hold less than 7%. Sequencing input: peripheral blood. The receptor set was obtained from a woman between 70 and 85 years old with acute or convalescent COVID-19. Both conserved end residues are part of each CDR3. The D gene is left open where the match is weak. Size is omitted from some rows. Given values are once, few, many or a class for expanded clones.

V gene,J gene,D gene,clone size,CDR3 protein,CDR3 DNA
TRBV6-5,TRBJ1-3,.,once,CASSYPGGENTIYF,TGTGCCAGCAGTTACCCGGGAGGAGAAAACACCATATATTTT
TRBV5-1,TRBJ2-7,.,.,CARGVPSYEQYF,TGCGCCAGAGGGGTTCCCTCCTACGAGCAGTACTTC
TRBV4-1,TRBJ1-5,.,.,CASSQAFRVSNQPQHF,TGCGCCAGCAGCCAAGCTTTCAGGGTGAGCAATCAGCCCCAGCATTTT
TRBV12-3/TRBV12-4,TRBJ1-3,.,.,CASSPTGTTIYF,TGTGCCAGCAGTCCAACCGGGACAACCATATATTTT
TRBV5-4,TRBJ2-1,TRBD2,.,CASSFETSVSRYNEQFF,TGTGCCAGCAGCTTCGAGACTAGCGTTAGCCGGTACAATGAGCAGTTCTTC
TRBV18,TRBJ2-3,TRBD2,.,CASSPLAGGPRYTTDTQYF,TGTGCCAGCTCACCACTGGCGGGAGGGCCCCGGTACACCACAGATACGCAGTATTTT
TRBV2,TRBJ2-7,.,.,CASSGAVGEQYF,TGTGCCAGCAGTGGGGCCGTTGGGGAGCAGTACTTC
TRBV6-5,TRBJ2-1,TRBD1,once,CASSPRTGGYEQFF,TGTGCCAGCAGTCCCCGGACAGGGGGCTATGAGCAGTTCTTC
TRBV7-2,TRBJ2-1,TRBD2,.,CASSLALAGWGEQFF,TGTGCCAGCAGCTTAGCGCTAGCGGGATGGGGTGAGCAGTTCTTC
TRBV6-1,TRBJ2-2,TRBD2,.,CASSEQLAGEGGELFF,TGTGCCAGCAGTGAACAACTAGCGGGAGAGGGCGGGGAGCTGTTTTTT
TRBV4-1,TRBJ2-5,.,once,CATGLQLQETQYF,TGCGCCACTGGGTTACAGCTCCAAGAGACCCAGTACTTC
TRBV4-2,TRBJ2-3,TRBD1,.,CASSPLVTGAGTQYF,TGTGCCAGCAGCCCGTTAGTAACAGGGGCCGGTACGCAGTATTTT
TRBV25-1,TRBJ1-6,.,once,CASSTTGRDSPLHF,TGTGCCAGCAGTACAACCGGGAGGGATTCACCCCTCCACTTT
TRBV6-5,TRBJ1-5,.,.,CASGLGGFSNQPQHF,TGTGCCAGCGGCCTCGGGGGGTTTAGCAATCAGCCCCAGCATTTT
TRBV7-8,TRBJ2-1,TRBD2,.,CASSSGEGYNEQFF,TGTGCCAGCAGCTCGGGGGAGGGGTACAATGAGCAGTTCTTC
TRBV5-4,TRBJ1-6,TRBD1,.,CASSSTDRASSPLHF,TGTGCCAGCAGCTCAACCGACAGGGCAAGCTCACCCCTCCACTTT
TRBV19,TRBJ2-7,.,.,CASSISTATTPYEQYF,TGTGCCAGTAGTATCTCAACCGCTACCACTCCCTACGAGCAGTACTTC
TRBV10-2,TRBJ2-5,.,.,CASRRDWETQYF,TGCGCCAGCAGGCGGGATTGGGAGACCCAGTACTTC
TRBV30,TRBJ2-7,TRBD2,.,CACGLGSGRGEQYF,TGTGCTTGTGGATTGGGTAGCGGGAGAGGTGAGCAGTACTTC
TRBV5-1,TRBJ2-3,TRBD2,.,CASSLSVLAGGRDTQYF,TGCGCCAGCAGCTTGAGTGTTCTAGCGGGAGGACGAGATACGCAGTATTTT
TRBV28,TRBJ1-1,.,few,CASRWGGGTEAFF,TGTGCCAGCAGGTGGGGGGGAGGCACTGAAGCTTTCTTT
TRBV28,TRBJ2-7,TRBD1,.,CASRFRDRAYEQYF,TGTGCCAGCAGGTTCCGGGACAGGGCCTACGAGCAGTACTTC
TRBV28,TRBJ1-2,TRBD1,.,CASSQTGALSGYTF,TGTGCCAGCAGCCAGACAGGGGCTCTTTCGGGCTACACCTTC
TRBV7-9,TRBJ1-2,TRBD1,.,CASSPPGTGWYGYTF,TGTGCCAGCAGCCCACCCGGGACAGGGTGGTATGGCTACACCTTC
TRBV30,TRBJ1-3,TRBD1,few,CAWGTGKAGNTIYF,TGTGCCTGGGGGACAGGGAAGGCTGGAAACACCATATATTTT
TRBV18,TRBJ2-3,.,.,CASSTNNVQGPDTQYF,TGTGCCAGCTCAACCAATAATGTACAGGGTCCAGATACGCAGTATTTT
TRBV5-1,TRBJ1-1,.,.,CASSGGQPNTEAFF,TGCGCCAGCAGCGGAGGACAGCCAAACACTGAAGCTTTCTTT
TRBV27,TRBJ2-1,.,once,CASSHWIGLTNEQFF,TGTGCCAGCAGCCACTGGATTGGGCTAACGAATGAGCAGTTCTTC
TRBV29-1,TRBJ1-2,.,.,CSVEPGTSNYGYTF,TGCAGCGTTGAACCTGGGACATCTAACTATGGCTACACCTTC
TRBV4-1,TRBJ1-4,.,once,CASSQDPGGGSEKLFF,TGCGCCAGCAGCCAAGATCCTGGGGGCGGGAGTGAAAAACTGTTTTTT
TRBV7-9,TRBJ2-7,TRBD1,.,CASSLAGQGQQYF,TGTGCCAGCAGCTTAGCTGGACAGGGCCAGCAGTACTTC
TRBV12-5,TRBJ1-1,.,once,CASGFGGRTEAFF,TGTGCTAGTGGGTTCGGGGGGAGGACTGAAGCTTTCTTT
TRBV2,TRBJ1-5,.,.,CASSVGGGGPNQPQHF,TGTGCCAGCAGCGTGGGGGGGGGCGGACCAAATCAGCCCCAGCATTTT
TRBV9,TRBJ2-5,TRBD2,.,CASSTRGAGGPKYF,TGTGCCAGCAGCACCCGGGGAGCGGGAGGGCCCAAGTACTTC
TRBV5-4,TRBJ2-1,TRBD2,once,CASSLMAGPGLGDYNEQFF,TGTGCCAGCAGCTTGATGGCGGGACCGGGACTAGGGGATTACAATGAGCAGTTCTTC
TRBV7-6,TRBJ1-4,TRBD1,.,CASSFGTGGAKLFF,TGTGCCAGCAGCTTCGGGACAGGGGGCGCAAAACTGTTTTTT
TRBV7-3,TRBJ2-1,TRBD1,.,CASSRQGGQGPYNEQFF,TGTGCCAGCAGCCGACAGGGTGGGCAGGGGCCCTACAATGAGCAGTTCTTC
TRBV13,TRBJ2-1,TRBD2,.,CASSIRPLVYTGTSGYNEQFF,TGTGCCAGCAGCATACGACCCCTAGTGTATACCGGGACTAGCGGTTACAATGAGCAGTTCTTC
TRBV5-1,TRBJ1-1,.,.,CASSLEVGGWGNTEAFF,TGCGCCAGCAGCTTGGAGGTGGGGGGTTGGGGGAACACTGAAGCTTTCTTT
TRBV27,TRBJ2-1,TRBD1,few,CASSLSGDRELDEQFF,TGTGCCAGCAGTTTATCAGGGGACAGGGAGTTGGATGAGCAGTTCTTC
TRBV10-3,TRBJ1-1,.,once,CAIRGGETEAFF,TGTGCCATCAGGGGCGGGGAGACTGAAGCTTTCTTT
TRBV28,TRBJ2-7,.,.,CASSSQGSGSYEQYF,TGTGCCAGCAGCTCCCAGGGTAGCGGCTCCTACGAGCAGTACTTC
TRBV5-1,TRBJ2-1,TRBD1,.,CASSLAGQAYNEQFF,TGCGCCAGCAGCTTGGCGGGACAGGCCTACAATGAGCAGTTCTTC
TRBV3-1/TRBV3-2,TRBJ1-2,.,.,CASSQAGFAGANYGYTF,TGTGCCAGCAGCCAAGCGGGATTCGCAGGGGCCAACTATGGCTACACCTTC
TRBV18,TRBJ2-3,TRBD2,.,CASSRGLEGTDTQYF,TGTGCCAGCTCCCGGGGACTAGAGGGGACGGATACGCAGTATTTT
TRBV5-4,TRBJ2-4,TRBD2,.,CASSLEGGRADIQYF,TGTGCCAGCAGCTTGGAGGGCGGGAGGGCGGACATTCAGTACTTC
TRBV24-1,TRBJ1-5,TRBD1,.,CATSDFWQGDQPQHF,TGTGCCACCAGTGATTTTTGGCAGGGGGATCAGCCCCAGCATTTT
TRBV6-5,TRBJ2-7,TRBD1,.,CASRWGQGFEQYF,TGTGCCAGCAGGTGGGGACAGGGGTTCGAGCAGTACTTC
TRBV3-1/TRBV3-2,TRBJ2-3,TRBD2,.,CASSETSGSSTDTQYF,TGTGCCAGCAGCGAGACTAGCGGGAGCTCTACAGATACGCAGTATTTT
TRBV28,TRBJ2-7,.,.,CASSQQHPYEQYF,TGTGCCAGCAGTCAACAGCACCCCTACGAGCAGTACTTC